This TCR beta chain originates from a study of OX40 agonist ivuxolimab in advanced cancers. Across the whole study: Ivuxolimab, an agonist antibody against OX40 (CD134), was given to patients.

Notes on the study in general: There was clonal expansion of CD4+ and CD8+ blood T cells by week 6 at 0.1 to 3.0 mg/kg. Clonal expansion was among the lowest in partial responders at 0.1-3.0 mg/kg, especially CD8+.

The CDR3 is 14 amino acids. Between the trimmed V and J ends, which lost 1 base and 3 bases, there was a span of 10 bases. CDR1 and CDR2 from the germline V gene are SEHNR and FQNEAQ (reference sequence). Blood samples were obtained at baseline, cycle 4 day 1, and cycle 7 day 1. As concerns this clone: The antigen remains undetermined.

Assay: immunoSEQ multiplex PCR; the TCRdb copy retains only in-frame clones and omits some. The sample shows some 10,000 clones, roughly nine tenths of them seen only once. V gene TRBV7-9 combines with J gene TRBJ2-7, with D maybe TRBD2 (6 bases). The material was CD4+ or CD8+ T cells sorted from blood, obtained in a trial of the OX40 agonist ivuxolimab. The source is an adult with an advanced solid tumor such as melanoma, head and neck, liver or kidney cancer. This CDR3 is CASSLGRGLYEQYF. Written as DNA, the CDR3 is TGTGCCAGCAGCTTAGGTAGGGGACTCTACGAGCAGTACTTC.